These T cell receptor beta chains were read from a single sample in a study of multiple sclerosis patients with progressive multifocal leukoencephalopathy. Only in-frame clones appear in the TCRdb table, and some are missing; sequencing was by immunoSEQ multiplex PCR. Of tens of thousands of clones listed, more than 70% are singletons. Sequenced material: PBMCs, taken from a patient treated with natalizumab. These receptors were taken from a young woman with progressive multifocal leukoencephalopathy. CDR3s leave out the opening cysteine and the closing phenylalanine or tryptophan. Not all rows give a size; the values are once, few, many and, for expanded clones, a class.

clone_size	v_call	j_call	cdr3_aa
NA	TRBV6-5	TRBJ2-7	ASSQGQGAEQY
NA	TRBV5-6	TRBJ2-7	ASSTSRGGSLVEQY
NA	TRBV30	TRBJ2-7	AWRLGSSYEQY
few	TRBV5-5	TRBJ2-5	ASSLAGFETQY
NA	TRBV19	TRBJ2-6	ASSAHRFSGANVLT
NA	TRBV5-5	TRBJ2-3	ASSLGLAGQDTQY
NA	TRBV19	TRBJ1-2	ASSSFRGSDYGYT
NA	TRBV29-1	TRBJ1-1	SVSQGGVNTEAF
NA	TRBV7-6	TRBJ2-7	ASSPLAGGGYEQY
NA	TRBV7-9	TRBJ2-4	ASQTSREKNIQY
NA	TRBV2	TRBJ2-2	ASTGTGNTGELF
NA	TRBV6-6	TRBJ2-1	ASSPFIYNEQF
once	TRBV9	TRBJ2-2	ASSVAFGRAGGRTGELF
NA	TRBV25-1	TRBJ2-2	ASSEVFGTANTGELF
NA	TRBV28	TRBJ2-7	ASSFRLAGNSNYEQY
once	TRBV5-6	TRBJ2-7	ASSLVDAAGGYEQY
NA	TRBV7-9	TRBJ2-3	ASSFDISVPATDTQY
NA	TRBV28	TRBJ1-2	ASSLLTAGEGYGYT
NA	TRBV6-1	TRBJ1-5	ASSERTDHSNQPQH
NA	TRBV6-1	TRBJ1-5	ASSDLHTYSNQPQH
NA	TRBV7-2	TRBJ2-5	ASTHGETQY
NA	TRBV5-1	TRBJ2-1	ASRGQGSSNEQF
NA	TRBV4-3	NA	ASSLTYNRGLLYEQY
NA	TRBV2	TRBJ1-2	ASSEDRRSNEGYT
NA	TRBV10-3	TRBJ1-5	AIGRQGGNQPQH
NA	TRBV4-1	TRBJ1-5	ASSLADRVNQPQH
NA	TRBV19	TRBJ2-3	ASNRASGSDTQY
NA	TRBV6-5	TRBJ2-1	ASSYTQNVGNEQF
few	TRBV6-1	TRBJ2-5	ASTRGGTETQY
NA	TRBV6-4	TRBJ2-3	ASSDSSAGEGTDTQY
NA	TRBV6-4	TRBJ2-3	ASSDSGTSADTQY
once	TRBV2	TRBJ1-2	ASSDPGNYGYT